What follows are 22 T cell receptor beta chains derived from one specimen sequenced in a study of T cell repertoires in cytomegalovirus infection. TCRdb re-derived calls from the reads in MiXCR, one entry per CDR3 protein. The sample contains 400,000 or so distinct CDR3 sequences, around 18% of which appear only once. Material for sequencing was PBMCs. All receptors derive from a human donor in good health (CMV status not recorded). Some clones in this sample may be carry-over from other donors' samples.

This rearrangement joins TRBV6-5 to TRBJ1-6, with a possible D match to TRBD1 (6 bases). Per germline, CDR1 MNHEY and CDR2 SVGAGI. Trimming left V 5 bases short and J 6 bases short, with 11 bases between. This CDR3 region has 14 residues. CDR3 in DNA: TGTGCCAGCAGTAGGGGACACTTTAATTCACCCCTCCACTTT. It specifies CASSRGHFNSPLHF.

This chain joins TRBV27 and TRBJ1-1; the D gene is possibly TRBD1 (6 bases). The germline V gene encodes CDR1 MNHEY and CDR2 SMNVEV (reference sequence). This CDR3 has 16 amino acids. The V end lost 1 base, the J end lost 1 base, and 13 bases lay between the germline ends. CDR3: CASSLWGAQGNTEAFF. The DNA for the CDR3 is TGTGCCAGCAGTTTATGGGGGGCCCAAGGGAACACTGAAGCTTTCTTT.

This clonotype was counted at least ten times. The rearrangement links TRBV6-1 to TRBJ2-5, with D possibly TRBD1 on 5 matching bases. Germline CDR1 is MNHNS and CDR2 is SASEGT. V lost 6 bases and J 2 bases, leaving 13 bases between the germline ends. The CDR3 length is 14 residues. CDR3 amino acids: CASRGPPRQETQYF. The CDR3 DNA follows: TGTGCCAGCAGGGGGCCACCCAGGCAAGAGACCCAGTACTTC.

The chain carries TRBV3-1 and TRBJ1-6, with D perhaps TRBD1 (5 bases). Trimming pared 0 bases from V and 8 bases from J, leaving 14 bases between. This CDR3 has 16 residues. CDR1 is LGHDT and CDR2 is YNNKEL in the germline V gene (reference sequence). The CDR3 DNA is TGTGCCAGCAGCCAAGATAATGGGGGATTCTATTCACCCCTCCACTTT. Translation: CASSQDNGGFYSPLHF.

The chain combines TRBV7-2 with TRBJ2-2, with no clear D. CDR1 SGHTA and CDR2 FQGNSA come from the germline V gene. The CDR3 sequence is 13 residues long. Trimming took off 5 bases at V and 7 bases at J, with 11 bases between the two ends. The CDR3 reads CASSPKRDGELFF. The CDR3 bases are TGTGCCAGCAGCCCCAAACGCGACGGGGAGCTGTTTTTT.

The chain joins TRBV20-1 to TRBJ1-1, with a possible D match to TRBD1 (6 bases). Germline CDR1 reads DFQATT; CDR2 reads SNEGSKA (reference sequence). This CDR3 region has 13 residues. The CDR3 DNA sequence: TGCAGGGGGTTGGGGGGCACAGGCACTGAAGCTTTCTTT. Translation: CRGLGGTGTEAFF.

V is TRBV24-1 and J is TRBJ1-5; D unresolved. CDR3 length: 14 residues. Germline CDR1 reads KGHDR; CDR2 reads SFDVKD. V was shortened by 7 bases and J by 8 bases, with 17 bases between the two germline ends. The CDR3, as DNA: TGTGCCACCAGAGCAGGACTCAATGAAGAGCCCCAGCATTTT. It translates to CATRAGLNEEPQHF.

This clonotype was recorded many times. This chain connects TRBV7-9 to TRBJ2-2; D uncertain. There are 13 residues in the CDR3. Germline V CDR1 and CDR2: SEHNR, FQNEAQ (reference sequence). V dropped 6 bases and J dropped 11 bases, with 16 bases sitting between them. The CDR3 sequence is CASRMSRTDELFF. CDR3 coding DNA: TGTGCCAGCAGAATGAGTCGTACCGACGAGCTGTTTTTT.

The chain has TRBV7-8 and TRBJ1-5; no firm D call. Germline CDR1 and CDR2: SGHVS and FQNEAQ. V dropped 1 base and J dropped 2 bases, with 6 bases sitting between them. The CDR3 totals 14 residues. The CDR3 coding sequence is TGTGCCAGCAGCTTAGATGCGGGCAATCAGCCCCAGCATTTT. Amino acids: CASSLDAGNQPQHF.

This clonotype has just a few counts. The rearrangement joins TRBV5-4 to TRBJ2-1, with D maybe TRBD1 (6 bases). This CDR3 spans 14 amino acids. The germline V gene encodes CDR1 SGHNT and CDR2 YYREEE (reference sequence). Trimming removed 4 bases from V and 7 bases from J, with 15 bases in between. The CDR3 nucleotides are TGTGCCAGCAGCACTGAAGGACAGTGGAATGAGCAGTTCTTC. It codes for CASSTEGQWNEQFF.

The chain is built from TRBV27 and TRBJ2-2; 8 positions agree with TRBD2. J gave up 5 bases and V 6 bases, and 20 bases lay outside the gene matches. Germline V lookup: CDR1 MNHEY, CDR2 SMNVEV (reference sequence). CDR3 length: 19 residues. CDR3 nucleotides: TGTGCCAGCAGCCGCTTTTCTGTCTCCAGCGGGAGAGGAACCGGGGAGCTGTTTTTT. It specifies CASSRFSVSSGRGTGELFF.

This clonotype was observed many times. The CDR3 region has the DNA TGTGCCAGCAGCTTAGGATCTAGCGCGAAGACCCAGTACTTC. Translation: CASSLGSSAKTQYF. The chain joins TRBV11-2 to TRBJ2-5; D is possibly TRBD2 (6 bases). The V and J ends lost 1 base and 6 bases respectively, with 12 bases between them. The CDR3 consists of 14 residues. Germline lookup yields CDR1 SGHAT and CDR2 FQNNGV.

The V gene is TRBV28, the J gene TRBJ2-3; D not resolved. V was trimmed by 2 bases and J by 4 bases, leaving 13 bases between them. The CDR3 totals 15 residues. Germline CDR1 and CDR2: MDHEN and SYDVKM. DNA of the CDR3: TGTGCCAGCAGTTTAACGGTTCCAAAGGCAGATACGCAGTATTTT. Protein sequence: CASSLTVPKADTQYF.

In this sample, this clonotype turned up a few times. CDR3 sequence: CAISASGPLGEKLFF. The CDR3 DNA is TGTGCCATCAGTGCCTCGGGGCCCCTAGGTGAAAAACTGTTTTTT. The chain joins TRBV10-3 to TRBJ1-4; TRBD1 might be the D (5 bases). Trimming left V 4 bases short and J 7 bases short, with 16 bases between. Germline V lookup: CDR1 ENHRY, CDR2 SYGVKD. The CDR3 is made up of 15 amino acids.

The J gene is TRBJ1-1, the V gene TRBV30, with D tentatively TRBD1 (6 bases). Germline assignment: CDR1 GTSNPN and CDR2 SVGIG (reference sequence). The ends were cut back, 4 bases at V and 4 bases at J, with 13 bases in the middle. This CDR3 is 13 amino acids long. The CDR3 bases are TGTGCCTGGAAACTCAAAGGGGGCACTGAAGCTTTCTTT. Its protein product is CAWKLKGGTEAFF.

Regarding this clonotype: Just one base apart from a much larger clone, this may be a read error. V usage is TRBV6-2 or TRBV6-3 and J usage is TRBJ2-3; D might be TRBD2 (6 bases). Trimming stripped 2 bases from V and 3 bases from J, with 9 bases between. Germline CDR1 reads MNHEY; CDR2 reads SVGEGT. The CDR3 runs to 14 residues. The CDR3 DNA reads TGTGCCAGCAGTTACCTGGGACTTACAGATACGCAGTATTTT. Amino acid sequence: CASSYLGLTDTQYF.

This clonotype was counted between two and nine times. This rearrangement joins TRBV6-2 or TRBV6-3 to TRBJ2-1; 7 bases align to TRBD2. In germline, CDR1 is MNHEY, CDR2 SVGEGT. CDR3 length equals 17 residues. V lost 2 bases, J lost 4 bases, and 11 bases stayed unmatched. The CDR3 sequence: CASSYTIGGSRYNEQFF. The CDR3 DNA sequence: TGTGCCAGCAGTTACACGATTGGCGGGAGTCGGTACAATGAGCAGTTCTTC.

This clonotype was counted at least ten times. V is TRBV7-2 and J is TRBJ1-2; the D gene is possibly TRBD1 (6 bases). V lost 1 base, J lost 4 bases, and 22 bases lay in between. This CDR3 contains 18 residues. CDR1 and CDR2 (germline): SGHTA, FQGNSA. CDR3 loop: CASSLEGGGVGALYGYTF. DNA of the CDR3: TGTGCCAGCAGCTTAGAGGGGGGGGGGGTCGGAGCCCTCTATGGCTACACCTTC.

There are many counts of this clonotype. The chain recombines TRBV6-5 with TRBJ2-5; D unclear. V dropped 2 bases and J dropped 3 bases, with 10 bases sitting between them. CDR3 length: 14 amino acids. Germline-derived CDR1 and CDR2 are MNHEY and SVGAGI. The CDR3 is CASSYRGREETQYF. In DNA form, the CDR3 reads TGTGCCAGCAGTTACCGCGGTAGGGAAGAGACCCAGTACTTC.

The chain is built from TRBV20-1 and TRBJ2-7; possible D gene TRBD1, 5 bases. The ends were cut back, 3 bases at V and 7 bases at J, with 10 bases in the middle. The CDR3 totals 11 residues. The germline V gene encodes CDR1 DFQATT and CDR2 SNEGSKA (reference sequence). CDR3 in DNA: TGCAGTGCTAGTCAGGGTTCTGAGCAGTACTTC. Translation gives CSASQGSEQYF.

This clonotype showed up just a few times. The V and J genes are TRBV7-9 and TRBJ1-5; D ambiguous. The germline V gene encodes CDR1 SEHNR and CDR2 FQNEAQ (reference sequence). The CDR3 is made up of 14 amino acids. The V and J ends lost 8 bases and 4 bases respectively, with 15 bases between them. The CDR3 DNA is TGTGCCAGCGCTCCAGGTGCGGCGAATCAGCCCCAGCATTTT. It codes for CASAPGAANQPQHF.

This clonotype came up many times. The chain employs TRBV20-1 and TRBJ1-5, with 12 bases lining up with TRBD1. J was trimmed by 6 bases and V by 6 bases; bases with no gene match: 9. The germline gives CDR1 DFQATT, CDR2 SNEGSKA (reference sequence). This CDR3 is built from 15 residues. The CDR3 nucleotides read TGCAGTGCCAGCCGGGACAGGGGGCGAAGTCAGCCCCAGCATTTT. It codes for CSASRDRGRSQPQHF.